The 15 T cell receptor beta chains given below trace back to one sample, sequenced in a study of blood T cell repertoires in COVID-19. Profiled with immunoSEQ multiplex PCR; TCRdb holds only in-frame clones, not every one. The data show fewer than 200,000 clones, with roughly 87% seen just once and under 2% held by the top ten. What was sequenced was peripheral blood. The receptor set was obtained from a man aged 18 to 30 who had recovered from COVID-19.

The chain combines TRBV7-8 with TRBJ2-7; TRBD2 aligns across 12 bases. Germline V lookup: CDR1 SGHVS, CDR2 FQNEAQ. This CDR3 contains 15 residues. V dropped 1 base and J dropped 4; count of bases not matched to a gene: 2. CDR3 protein: CASSLGLAGVYEQYF. The CDR3 DNA reads TGTGCCAGCAGCTTAGGACTAGCGGGAGTTTACGAGCAGTACTTC.

This clone was seen just once. The DNA of the CDR3 is TGTGCCAGCAGTTACTCGACTAGCGGGAGGAGCAATGAGCAGTTCTTC. This gives the protein CASSYSTSGRSNEQFF. The chain has TRBV6-2 or TRBV6-3 and TRBJ2-1; 13 nucleotides align to TRBD2. CDR1 is MNHEY, CDR2 SVGEGT, per germline. This CDR3 is built from 16 residues. After removal of 0 bases from V and 6 bases from J, the junction contained 2 bases not matched to a gene.

V gene TRBV7-2 combines with J gene TRBJ2-1, with 7 nucleotides matching TRBD2. Losses at the gene ends were 6 bases for V and 9 bases for J; bases not matched to a gene: 8. From germline, CDR1 is SGHTA and CDR2 FQGNSA. There are 13 residues in the CDR3. The CDR3 here is CASSLGGVGEQFF. Written as DNA, the CDR3 is TGTGCCAGCAGTTTGGGGGGGGTCGGTGAGCAGTTCTTC.

This chain uses TRBV12-3 or TRBV12-4 with TRBJ2-7; 10 bases match TRBD2. V trimming: 1 base; J trimming: 13 bases; junction bases outside the gene matches: 7. The CDR3 runs to 13 residues. DNA for the CDR3: TGTGCCAGCAGTTTAGGGCTAGCGGGAGACGAATACTTC. As protein: CASSLGLAGDEYF.

The rearrangement uses TRBV5-1 and TRBJ2-1; 16 nucleotides line up with TRBD2. The length of the CDR3 is 16 residues. CDR1 SGHRS and CDR2 YFSETQ come from the germline V gene. V gave up 4 bases and J gave up 8 bases; unmatched junction bases: 6. CDR3 loop: CASSPGTSGRAHEQFF. Written as DNA, the CDR3 is TGCGCCAGCAGCCCAGGGACTAGCGGGAGGGCCCATGAGCAGTTCTTC.

The CDR3 coding sequence is TGCGCCAGCAGCCAAGACTCAACGCTCCTAGGCAATGAGCAGTTCTTC. Its translation is CASSQDSTLLGNEQFF. The chain combines TRBV4-3 with TRBJ2-1, with unresolved D. The V gene lost 0 bases and the J gene lost 6 bases, with 15 bases spanning the gap. Germline CDR1 reads LGHNA; CDR2 reads YSLEER. The CDR3 is made up of 16 amino acids.

The chain recombines TRBV27 with TRBJ1-5; D gene unclear. V was cut by 0 bases and J by 1 base, with 7 bases left in between. Germline-derived CDR1 and CDR2 are MNHEY and SMNVEV (reference sequence). The CDR3 extends over 15 amino acids. The DNA of the CDR3 is TGTGCCAGCAGTTTATCGAGTTTAAGCAATCAGCCCCAGCATTTT. Amino acid sequence: CASSLSSLSNQPQHF.

V and J are TRBV6-2 or TRBV6-3 and TRBJ1-5, with D uncertain. CDR3 length: 13 residues. The V and J ends lost 6 bases and 5 bases respectively, with 11 bases between them. Germline values: CDR1 MNHEY, CDR2 SVGEGT. DNA of the CDR3: TGTGCCAGCAGCCAACGAGGTTATCAGCCCCAGCATTTT. Amino acid sequence: CASSQRGYQPQHF.

The chain joins TRBV21-1 to TRBJ2-3; TRBD2, the table's D call, was not compared with the DNA. TRBV21-1 is annotated as a pseudogene. The CDR3 spans 16 residues. CDR3 loop: CASSRDMTPGTDTQYF. The CDR3 DNA follows: TGTGCCAGCAGCAGAGATATGACCCCGGGGACAGATACGCAGTATTTT.

The chain is built from TRBV7-9 and TRBJ1-2, with D tentatively TRBD1 (6 bases). The CDR3 contains 14 residues. V shed 4 bases and J shed 8 bases, with 17 bases lying between them. CDR1 and CDR2 (germline): SEHNR, FQNEAQ (reference sequence). This CDR3 reads CASSSQWGRKGYTF. The CDR3 DNA reads as TGTGCCAGCAGCTCCCAGTGGGGGCGGAAAGGCTACACCTTC.

A few counts support this clone. This chain's CDR3 is CASSSTSYEQYF. The DNA for the CDR3 is TGTGCCAGCAGCTCGACTAGCTATGAGCAGTACTTC. V and J are TRBV7-9 and TRBJ2-7, with 7 bases that match TRBD2. V was clipped by 4 bases and J by 7 bases; unmatched bases: 4. Germline CDR1 is SEHNR and CDR2 is FQNEAQ (reference sequence). This CDR3 spans 12 amino acids.

The chain uses TRBV10-2 and TRBJ2-1; 9 bases agree with TRBD2. The V gene's germline CDR1 is WSHSY and CDR2 SAAADI. This CDR3 is built from 16 residues. The V segment lost 3 bases and the J segment 9 bases; nucleotides outside the gene matches: 12. CDR3 bases: TGCGCCAGCAGTGACTCGCTAGCGGGAAGTTATTTTGAGCAGTTCTTC. Its translation: CASSDSLAGSYFEQFF.

As regards this clone: The sample holds other DNA sequences that translate to the same CDR3. This sequence joins TRBV29-1 and TRBJ1-1; D is possibly TRBD1 (6 bases). Trimming took off 7 bases at V and 4 bases at J, with 10 bases between the two ends. Germline V lookup: CDR1 SQVTM, CDR2 ANQGSEA. This CDR3 has 11 residues. The CDR3 region is CSARGGTEAFF. The CDR3 nucleotides are TGCAGCGCGCGAGGGGGCACTGAAGCTTTCTTT.

The CDR3 DNA follows: TGTGCCAGCAGTTTATCTCGTGGACAGGGAAGGGAAAAACTGTTTTTT. It codes for CASSLSRGQGREKLFF. The rearrangement joins TRBV28 to TRBJ1-4; TRBD1 aligns across 8 bases. J gave up 8 bases and V 1 base, and 9 bases lay outside the gene matches. The CDR3 length is 16 residues. Looked up from germline, CDR1 is MDHEN and CDR2 is SYDVKM.

The chain carries TRBV27 and TRBJ1-6; TRBD1 matches 9 bases. CDR1 is MNHEY and CDR2 is SMNVEV in the germline V gene (reference sequence). This CDR3 is built from 15 residues. The trim removed 6 bases at V and 10 bases at J, leaving 10 bases unmatched. CDR3 DNA sequence: TGTGCCAGCAGAGCCGGGACAGGGTCGAAATCACCCCTCCACTTT. This sequence encodes CASRAGTGSKSPLHF.